Listed below are T cell receptor beta chains from one sample, sequenced in a study of radiation and T cells in renal cell carcinoma. The table came from immunoSEQ multiplex PCR; TCRdb's copy has only in-frame clones and leaves some out. The profile covers tens of thousands of clones, with 65% to 90% appearing a single time and 20% to 25% taken by the ten largest. The starting material was blood, obtained from a patient whose treatment included radiotherapy and nephrectomy. The receptors originated from a woman in her fifties or sixties with renal cell carcinoma. Both conserved end residues are part of each CDR3. A D gene is named only where the DNA matches it firmly. The size entry is marked missing in some rows and otherwise reads once, few, many or a size class.

>TRBD1|NA|TRBJ2-3|TRBV6-5
TGTGCCAGCAGCCGGACAGGGGCTAGCACAGATACGCAGTATTTT
CASSRTGASTDTQYF
>TRBD1|NA|TRBJ1-2|TRBV11-2
TGTGCCAGGGGGAAGACAGGGCCCTGGGGCTACACCTTC
CARGKTGPWGYTF
>NA|NA|TRBJ2-1|TRBV5-4
TGTGCCAGCAGCTCACCGACAGACCGCTCCTACAATGAGCAGTTCTTC
CASSSPTDRSYNEQFF
>TRBD1|once|TRBJ2-7|TRBV15
TGTGCCACCAGCAGAGATGGGACAGGCCCCTGGAACGAGCAGTACTTC
CATSRDGTGPWNEQYF
>NA|NA|TRBJ2-1|TRBV29-1
TGCAGCTGTGGGTCCCCACGTGGGAATGAGCAGTTCTTC
CSCGSPRGNEQFF
>TRBD2|NA|TRBJ2-4|TRBV28
TGTGCCAGCAGGCCCACTAGCGGGGGGACCAAAAACATTCAGTACTTC
CASRPTSGGTKNIQYF
>TRBD1|once|TRBJ2-2|TRBV6-5
TGTGCCAGCAGCCCACAGGGGGTCACCGGGGAGCTGTTTTTT
CASSPQGVTGELFF
>NA|NA|TRBJ2-3|TRBV27
TGTGCCAGCAGACTAAGCGAGAGATTGGGAGATACGCAGTATTTT
CASRLSERLGDTQYF
>NA|once|TRBJ1-4|TRBV7-6
TGTGCCAGCAGCTTAGAAGGGGGAAAACTGTTTTTT
CASSLEGGKLFF
>NA|NA|TRBJ1-2|TRBV11-3
TGTGCCAGCAGCCCTGACAGGCGAAACTATGGCTACACCTTC
CASSPDRRNYGYTF
>TRBD1|once|TRBJ2-7|TRBV5-5
TGTGCCAGCAGCAAAGGGACAGGGAGCGGAGAGCAGTACTTC
CASSKGTGSGEQYF
>NA|NA|TRBJ1-1|TRBV7-8
TGTGCCAGCACCTACCTTGGCAGGACCGTCATGAACACTGAAGCTTTCTTT
CASTYLGRTVMNTEAFF
>NA|NA|TRBJ2-7|TRBV7-8
TGTGCCAGCAGCTTAAATACCTACGAGCAGTACTTC
CASSLNTYEQYF
>NA|NA|TRBJ2-2|TRBV6-5
TGTGCCAGCAGTTACTCCCTCGGCGGGGAGCTGTTTTTT
CASSYSLGGELFF
>NA|NA|TRBJ1-5|TRBV7-6
TGTGCCAGCAGCTTATCAGGGGTGGGCAATCAGCCCCAGCATTTT
CASSLSGVGNQPQHF
>NA|NA|TRBJ1-2|TRBV5-4
TGTGCCAGCAGCTTACGGGGGGCTAAAGGCTACACCTTC
CASSLRGAKGYTF
>TRBD2|few|TRBJ2-7|TRBV7-2
TGTGCCAGCAGCCTTAGCGGGGGGGAGTCCTACGAGCAGTACTTC
CASSLSGGESYEQYF
>NA|NA|TRBJ2-7|TRBV6-5
TGTGCCAGCAGTGGACGACCGGCGCCGGACTACGAGCAGTACTTC
CASSGRPAPDYEQYF
>NA|few|TRBJ2-1|TRBV7-2
TGTGCCAGCAGCCCAGACTTGAGGCAGTTCTTC
CASSPDLRQFF
>TRBD1|NA|TRBJ2-5|TRBV28
TGTGCCAGCAGTTTGGGACAGGGTTTAGAGACCCAGTACTTC
CASSLGQGLETQYF
>NA|NA|TRBJ1-2|TRBV25-1
TGTGCCAGCAGTGAATTCTCGGGTGCAGGGATGCTCTACACCTTC
CASSEFSGAGMLYTF
>NA|NA|TRBJ2-7|TRBV5-1
TGCGCCAGCAGCTTGGGAGGGCAGAGACTGGGCGAGCAGTACTTC
CASSLGGQRLGEQYF
>NA|few|TRBJ2-7|TRBV25-1
TGTGCCAGCAGTGTGCTCCCGGGGGCGCCGGACGAGCAGTACTTC
CASSVLPGAPDEQYF
>NA|NA|TRBJ2-1|TRBV5-4
TGTGCCAGCAGCTTGGACCTGTGGAATGAGCAGTTCTTC
CASSLDLWNEQFF
>TRBD2|NA|TRBJ2-3|TRBV9
TGTGCCAGCAGCGTCTCCCCACTCGGCGCGGGGGGGGGAGATACGCAGTATTTT
CASSVSPLGAGGGDTQYF
>TRBD1|NA|TRBJ1-6|TRBV19
TGTGCCAGTAGTATCTTCCGGGACAGCGATAATTCACCCCTCCACTTT
CASSIFRDSDNSPLHF
>TRBD1|NA|TRBJ2-7|TRBV18
TGTGCCAGCTCAAGGGACAGAGAGATCTCCTACGAGCAGTACTTC
CASSRDREISYEQYF
>NA|NA|TRBJ2-3|TRBV27
TGTGCCAGCAACAACAGGGCTGGAGATACGCAGTATTTT
CASNNRAGDTQYF
>NA|NA|TRBJ2-7|TRBV20-1
TGCAGTGCTAGATGGGTCGAGCAGTACTTC
CSARWVEQYF
>NA|NA|TRBJ1-1|TRBV2
TGTGCCGTTTCAGGGGAATGGGACACTGAAGCTTTCTTT
CAVSGEWDTEAFF
>NA|NA|TRBJ2-7|TRBV6-6
TGTGCCAGCAGCTCGGGGTGGAACGAGCAGTACTTC
CASSSGWNEQYF
>NA|NA|TRBJ2-1|TRBV7-6
TGTGCCAGCAGCTGGGACGCGGACAATGAGCAGTTCTTC
CASSWDADNEQFF
>NA|NA|TRBJ1-5|TRBV6-1
TGTGCCAGCAGTGCCCGCTGGTCCTATAGCAATCAGCCCCAGCATTTT
CASSARWSYSNQPQHF